The source of this T cell receptor beta chain is a study of cytomegalovirus exposure and HLA in healthy donors (dated by TCRdb to the late 2010s). About the full investigation: According to an earlier analysis of 587 of the donors, about 179 million T cells yielded 90 million to 140 million unique TCR beta sequences and approximately 300 Gb of sequence data. Using immunosequencing, the study profiled T cell repertoires from about 620 subjects and related those repertoires to cytomegalovirus serostatus. A later genetic analysis took genome-wide SNP genotypes for about three fifths of the 666 donors and used that subset as a discovery cohort. The study was designed to test whether signatures of past pathogen exposure could be identified by cataloging public T cell receptors. On average, over 200,000 unique TCR beta nucleotide sequences were sequenced per donor among 350 to 400 genotyped donors of the cohort, with roughly 18% of those sequences being non-productive. Every repertoire in the discovery cohort had been generated on one and the same sequencing platform. An early release covering roughly 640 HLA-typed donors comprised around 300 gigabases of sequencing data and roughly 86 million unique TCR sequences. To decide whether each TCR beta V gene segment behaved as functional or pseudogenic, an earlier analysis of some 600 of the donors relied on high-throughput TCR beta sequencing. A separate validation cohort of 100 to 150 different subjects was used in addition to the roughly 670-subject first cohort. The number of typed donors differed by locus: 629-630 for A, B, C, DRB1 and DQB1; 500 to 550 for DQA1; roughly 600 for DPA1; and about 450 for DPB1. Four or five DR-DQ haplotypes were handled as single units for association and clustering because linkage in the cohort was strong. A later analysis re-examined previously published TCR beta repertoires from over 500 donors and added high-resolution HLA genotyping to investigate patterns of TCR occurrence. HLA typing included class I and class II loci at four-digit resolution. The study combined high-throughput TCR immunosequencing, statistical association of individual TCRs with disease status, and machine learning to predict cytomegalovirus infection status. Rather than using new phenotypic data, the later analysis identified candidate immune exposures from TCR beta sequences and from how often those sequences occurred across donors. Donor age, sex, ethnicity and CMV serostatus were collected together with the repertoire data. Of the 300 to 500 genotyped donors, roughly 80% were placed in the genetic ancestry cluster associated with self-reported Caucasian donors. General findings and caveats noted by the study authors: A few of the identified cytomegalovirus-associated TCR beta chains were confirmed in vitro to be specific for cytomegalovirus antigens. The study gave a list of more than 150 TCR beta chains associated with cytomegalovirus. A later analysis associated about 17,000 TCR beta sequences with specific HLA alleles at a false discovery rate of 0.05. In a later analysis, HLA-associated TCR beta chains showed more clonal expansion and lower generation probabilities than non-associated chains that were equally common. The classifier was reported to diagnose cytomegalovirus status with high specificity and sensitivity in both the original cohort and the validation cohort. Roughly uniform sequencing depth across donors was assumed in presence/absence analyses, although this assumption may not hold. Because some donors lacked HLA typing at each locus, the association tests relied only on the typed subset. Most TCR sequences were seen in very few donors, while some public TCRs were found in many individuals. According to a later genetic analysis, donors in an Asian-associated ancestry cluster had fewer N-insertions in productive TCRs than the approximately 630-donor mean. The authors suggested that the approach could potentially be extended to other disease states and immunological phenotypes. Correlated functional status among segregating V segments might reflect linkage disequilibrium, but an unknown experimental factor could not be ruled out. In a later analysis, most CMV-associated TCR beta chains were found to appear HLA-restricted, with HLA associations seemingly driven largely by CMV exposure. In an earlier analysis of fewer than 700 of the donors, most TCR beta V segments appeared in productive rearrangements about 90% or about 30% of the time, broadly matching IMGT annotations. A further reported finding was that TCR beta sequences accurately predicted the HLA-A and HLA-B alleles for most subjects in the first cohort. A later genetic analysis associated a missense DCLRE1C variant with V-gene and J-gene trimming of TCR beta chains, and an independent cohort replicated the association. Because counts were too low, some 17 rarely observed V segments, including chromosome 9 orphons, were excluded from the earlier analysis of several hundred of the donors. The sequencing pipeline was judged likely to have produced a cluster of highly shared sequence variants as a technical artifact. According to a later analysis, TCR association rates differed among HLA loci, with DRB1 alleles showing the most associated TCRs and HLA-C alleles showing the fewest. According to a later analysis, parvovirus B19, influenza, CMV and Epstein-Barr virus appeared linked to several top co-occurrence clusters. This cohort had only TCR beta chains sequenced, and the lack of alpha or paired-chain data limited which features could be detected. When HLA alleles, especially DR and DQ, strongly co-occurred, attributing TCR associations to individual alleles was difficult. The only immune exposure information available for the cohort was CMV serostatus.

The cohort comprised 710 or so healthy bone marrow donors. At the time of sampling, all cohort members were nominally healthy, though unrecorded immune exposures were likely present. The donor tested CMV seronegative, placing the donor among the approximately 360 seronegative members of the cohort. Each donor provided a peripheral blood sample, and peripheral blood mononuclear cells were used for TCR beta sequencing. Genomic DNA extraction from the blood cell samples was performed with the Qiagen DNeasy Blood Extraction Kit. Worth noting for this clone: The antigen this receptor binds is unknown. No base quality information exists; no much larger clone differs at one position.

Libraries were prepared through the immunoSEQ multiplex PCR assay. For the multiplex PCR, a mixture combining 60 forward primers for TCR Vbeta segments and 13 reverse primers for TCR Jbeta segments was used. The CDR3 region of rearranged TCR beta genes was amplified from genomic DNA with a multiplex PCR assay. The Illumina HiSeq System was used to sequence the amplified TCR beta libraries as 87-base-pair reads. In the authors' own workflow: In a later analysis, 77 million or so unique TCR beta chains were counted across the 666 repertoires, and about 10 million of these chains were shared by at least two donors. To remove PCR and sequencing errors, raw reads were error-corrected and collapsed into unique sequences using a nearest-neighbor algorithm that merged closely related sequences. CDR3 sequences were aligned to IMGT reference sequences to assign V, D and J gene segments. For a sequence to be retained, a match of at least six nucleotides was required to both a V gene segment and a J gene segment. A rearrangement was called productive if the CDR3 had no stop codons and remained in frame with V and J, and every other rearrangement was called non-productive. CDR3 was defined by IMGT convention, running from the second conserved V-encoded cysteine to the conserved J-encoded phenylalanine. The earlier analysis of approximately 590 of the donors excluded any sequence lacking an unambiguous match to a single V gene segment. In an earlier analysis of 450 to 750 of the donors, a V segment was called functional when productive rearrangements were above 56.7%, and segregating when the standard deviation between donors exceeded 5%. To diagnose cytomegalovirus status from the catalog of TCR beta chain sequences, a statistical classification framework was built. V and J gene assignment, in a later analysis, came from comparing TCR nucleotide sequences with IMGT/GENE-DB human TR gene sequences. A later analysis assigned CDR3 sequences and most-parsimonious VDJ recombination scenarios with the TCRdist pipeline. In a later analysis, each TCR beta chain was defined by its CDR3 amino acid sequence together with its V-gene family, and reads without a unique V-gene family were excluded. A later analysis removed 600 or so highly shared, low-generation-probability nucleotide sequences to deal with suspected cross-contamination and a sequencing artifact. In a later analysis, a clonal expansion index for each public chain was calculated from normalized within-repertoire ranks of inferred template counts. Generation probabilities in a later analysis came from a VDJ recombination model fitted to out-of-frame rearrangements, and those results were checked against IGoR. In a later analysis, TCR-TCR, TCR-HLA and TCR-CMV co-occurrence was scored with hypergeometric tests, and a repertoire-size bias correction was applied to TCR pairs. To estimate false discovery rates, a later analysis permuted the HLA or CMV assignments 20 times. A later analysis grouped co-occurring TCRs with DBSCAN, adding TCRdist sequence similarity when clustering within HLA-allele-positive subsets. Co-occurrence clustering excluded repertoires with fewer than 30,000 or more than 120,000 public chains, plus five with anomalous nucleotide sharing. Drawn from immuneACCESS, this table holds only the in-frame rearrangements with V and J called that TCRdb kept. Clones are partly lost; checked studies trace under half to an unresolved V gene and leave the rest unexplained. V and J calls and clone size follow that table, whereas D and trimming were derived from the DNA. This sample gives about 150,000 clones in total; around 75% of them show up just once. 3.1% of the sample lies in the top ten.

The TCR originated in a male donor in good health and CMV-seronegative. The sequenced material came from PBMCs.

The DNA sequence is TGTGCCAGCAGGGACCATTGGGGGGATCAGCCCCAGCATTTT. Translated, this gives CASRDHWGDQPQHF. The rearrangement joined TRBV2 to TRBJ1-5; TRBD1 could be the D gene, as 5 bases match. CDR1 is given as SNHLY and CDR2 as FYNNEI, both from the germline V gene. The CDR3 has 14 amino acids, counting the end cysteine and phenylalanine. The DNA shown is the 42-base CDR3, in frame from base 1. Trimming removed 6 bases from V and 5 bases from J, leaving 14 bases between the germline ends.